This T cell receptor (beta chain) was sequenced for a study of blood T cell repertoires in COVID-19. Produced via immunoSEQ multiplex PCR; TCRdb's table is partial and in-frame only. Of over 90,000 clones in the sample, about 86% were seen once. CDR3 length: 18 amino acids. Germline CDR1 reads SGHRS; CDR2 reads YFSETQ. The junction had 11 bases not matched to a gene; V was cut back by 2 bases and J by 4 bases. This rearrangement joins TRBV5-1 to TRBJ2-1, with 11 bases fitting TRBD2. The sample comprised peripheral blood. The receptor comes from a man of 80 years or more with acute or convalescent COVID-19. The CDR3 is CASSFIGTSGRGYNEQFF. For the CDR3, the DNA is TGCGCCAGCAGCTTTATTGGGACTAGCGGAAGGGGTTACAATGAGCAGTTCTTC. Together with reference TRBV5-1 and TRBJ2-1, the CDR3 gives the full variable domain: KAGVTQTPRYLIKTRGQQVTLSCSPISGHRSVSWYQQTPGQGLQFLFEYFSETQRNKGNFPGRFSGRQFSNSRSEMNVSTLELGDSALYLCASSFIGTSGRGYNEQFFGPGTRLTVL.